The TCR beta chain described here comes from a study of T cells in localized non-small cell lung cancer. As for this clone: Its antigen is unknown.

Findings and limits, study-wide: Tumor trailed uninvolved adjacent lung in T cell clonality, which peaked there.

Sequencing used immunoSEQ multiplex PCR; TCRdb keeps in-frame clones, though not all of them. This repertoire shows roughly 26,000 clones, about 91% found once; its top ten account for 4% to 5%. The CDR3 extends over 15 amino acids. The germline V gene has CDR1 MDHEN and CDR2 SYDVKM. V was cut by 4 bases and J by 4 bases, with 17 bases left in between. The chain has TRBV28 and TRBJ2-7; D perhaps matches TRBD2 (7 bases). The sequencing here drew on peripheral blood, taken before any cancer treatment. This clonotype was obtained from a female donor of 60 years or more with stage II squamous cell lung carcinoma. The CDR3 DNA sequence: TGTGCCAGCAGTTCCCCCGAGGGGGGGGTTTACGAGCAGTACTTC. This gives the protein CASSSPEGGVYEQYF.